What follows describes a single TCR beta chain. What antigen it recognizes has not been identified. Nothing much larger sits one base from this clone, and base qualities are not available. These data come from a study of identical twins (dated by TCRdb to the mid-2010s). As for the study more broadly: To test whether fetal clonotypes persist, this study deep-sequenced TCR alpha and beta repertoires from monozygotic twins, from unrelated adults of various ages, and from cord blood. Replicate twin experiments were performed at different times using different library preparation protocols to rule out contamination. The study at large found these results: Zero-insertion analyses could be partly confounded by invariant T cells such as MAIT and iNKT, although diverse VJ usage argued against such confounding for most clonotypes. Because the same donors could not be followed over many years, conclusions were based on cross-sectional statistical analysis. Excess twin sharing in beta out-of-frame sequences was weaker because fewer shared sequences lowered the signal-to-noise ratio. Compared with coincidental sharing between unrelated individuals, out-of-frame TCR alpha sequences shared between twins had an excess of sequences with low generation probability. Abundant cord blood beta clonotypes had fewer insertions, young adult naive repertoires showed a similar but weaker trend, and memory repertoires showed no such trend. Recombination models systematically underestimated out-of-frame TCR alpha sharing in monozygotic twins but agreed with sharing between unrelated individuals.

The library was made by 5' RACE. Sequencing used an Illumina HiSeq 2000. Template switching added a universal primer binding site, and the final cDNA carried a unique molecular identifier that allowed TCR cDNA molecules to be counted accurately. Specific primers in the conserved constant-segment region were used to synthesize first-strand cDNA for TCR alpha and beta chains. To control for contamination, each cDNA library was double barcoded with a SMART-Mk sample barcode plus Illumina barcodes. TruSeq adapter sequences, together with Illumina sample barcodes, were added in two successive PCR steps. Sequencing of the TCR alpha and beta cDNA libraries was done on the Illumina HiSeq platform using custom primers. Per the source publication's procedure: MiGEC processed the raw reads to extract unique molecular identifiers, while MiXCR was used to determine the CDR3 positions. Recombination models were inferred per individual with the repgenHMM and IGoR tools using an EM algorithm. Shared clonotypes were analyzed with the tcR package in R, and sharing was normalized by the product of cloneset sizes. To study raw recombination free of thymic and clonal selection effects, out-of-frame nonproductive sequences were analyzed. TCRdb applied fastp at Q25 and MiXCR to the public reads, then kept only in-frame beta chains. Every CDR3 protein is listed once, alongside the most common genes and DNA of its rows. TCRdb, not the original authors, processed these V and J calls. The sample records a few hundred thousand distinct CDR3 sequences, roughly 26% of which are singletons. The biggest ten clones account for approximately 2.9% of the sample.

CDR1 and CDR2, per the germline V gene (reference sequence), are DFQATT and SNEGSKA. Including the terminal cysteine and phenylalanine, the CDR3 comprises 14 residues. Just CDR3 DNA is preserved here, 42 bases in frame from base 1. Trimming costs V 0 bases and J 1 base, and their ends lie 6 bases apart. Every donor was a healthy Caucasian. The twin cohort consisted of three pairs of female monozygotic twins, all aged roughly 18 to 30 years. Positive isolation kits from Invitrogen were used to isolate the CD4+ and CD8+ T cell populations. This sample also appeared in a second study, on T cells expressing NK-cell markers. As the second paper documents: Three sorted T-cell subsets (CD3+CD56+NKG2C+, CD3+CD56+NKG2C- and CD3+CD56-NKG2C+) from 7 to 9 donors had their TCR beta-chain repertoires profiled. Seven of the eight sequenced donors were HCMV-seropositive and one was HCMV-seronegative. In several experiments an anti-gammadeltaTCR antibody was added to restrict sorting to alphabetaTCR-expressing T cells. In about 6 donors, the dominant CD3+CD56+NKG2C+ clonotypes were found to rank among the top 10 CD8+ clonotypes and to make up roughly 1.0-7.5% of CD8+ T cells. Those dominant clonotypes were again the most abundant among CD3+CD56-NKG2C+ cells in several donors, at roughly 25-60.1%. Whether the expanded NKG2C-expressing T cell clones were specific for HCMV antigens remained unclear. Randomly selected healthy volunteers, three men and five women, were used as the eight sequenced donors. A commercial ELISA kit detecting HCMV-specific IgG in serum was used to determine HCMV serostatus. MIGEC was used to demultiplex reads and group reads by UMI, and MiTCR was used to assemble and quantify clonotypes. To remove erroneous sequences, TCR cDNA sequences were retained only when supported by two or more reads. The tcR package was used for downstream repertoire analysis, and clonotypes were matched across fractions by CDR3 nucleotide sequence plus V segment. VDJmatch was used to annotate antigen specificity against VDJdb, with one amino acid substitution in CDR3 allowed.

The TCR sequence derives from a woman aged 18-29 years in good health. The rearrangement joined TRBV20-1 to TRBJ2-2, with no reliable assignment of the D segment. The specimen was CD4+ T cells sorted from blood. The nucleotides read TGCAGTGCTAGAGATCACAGGAACACCGGGGAGCTGTTTTTT. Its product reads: CSARDHRNTGELFF.